The present entry profiles one T cell receptor beta chain with its context. This clonotype was seen only a few times. This receptor's antigen is unknown. No much larger clone is present one base from it, and per-base qualities are unavailable. V has 4 bases trimmed and J has 6 bases trimmed; junction bases matching no gene number 5. The germline V gene yields SQVTM for CDR1 and ANQGSEA for CDR2. Counted from cysteine to phenylalanine, this CDR3 has 13 amino acids. Only the CDR3 part of the read is kept: 39 bases, read in frame from the first base. This entry belongs to a study of T cells in Graves' hyperthyroidism and ophthalmopathy (dated by TCRdb to the late 2010s). Turning to the overall study: A discovery cohort of approximately 97 patients, roughly 43 with Graves' ophthalmopathy and about 58 with stable Graves' hyperthyroidism, was used to find distinguishing TCR V-J signatures. The 90 or so discovery patients were randomly split 7:3 into training and test sets. TCR Vbeta CDR3 sequencing of some 140 peripheral blood samples (under 45 ophthalmopathy, 75 to 80 hyperthyroidism and some 17 progressor patients) is reported in the paper. Prospective prediction of ophthalmopathy was tested in an independent validation cohort consisting of 18 hyperthyroidism patients and more than 15 patients who later progressed to ophthalmopathy. Thyroid tissue and blood T-cell repertoires from six Graves' hyperthyroidism patients were also compared in the study. After blood sampling, hyperthyroidism patients were treated with methimazole at a starting dose of 30 mg daily, and ophthalmopathy patients were treated with high-dose intravenous methylprednisolone. The study at large found these results: Sample size was not statistically predetermined, and blinding of investigators to group allocation was not performed. In validation, progression to ophthalmopathy was predicted by the model with 65% to 71% sensitivity and 72.22% specificity, a median of roughly six months before onset. Most expanded thyroid clonotypes (frequency above 0.001) were also detected in blood, a finding suggesting that blood repertoires may reflect thyroid immune responses. A 13 V-J signature model separated ophthalmopathy from stable hyperthyroidism, with around 90% sensitivity and just under 84% specificity in cross-validation and 80%/75% in testing.

The study excluded patients with uncontrolled infections, other autoimmune diseases, pregnancy or lactation. Diagnoses relied on clinical symptoms, serum thyroxine and TRAb, thyroid ultrasound and orbital computed tomography. Trizol reagent was used to extract total RNA, and RNA quality was then checked on an Agilent 2100 Bioanalyzer. The TCR beta CDR3 regions were amplified from RNA transcripts. A first-round RT-PCR of the TCR CDR3 used the HTBI primer set with the Qiagen OneStep RT-PCR kit. A second multiplex PCR round built the libraries, followed by size selection and purification. Sequencing of the libraries was done on an Illumina HiSeq2000 using paired-end 100 bp reads. Turning to the authors' computational methods: SOAPnuke was used to process the raw data, with reads discarded if the reads contained adapters or uncalled bases, had a mean Phred below 15, or lacked an exact constant-primer or identifier match. High-quality paired reads were merged using COPE v1.2.5, and each unique nucleotide sequence was defined as a clonotype. MiTCR v1.1 was used to align the clonotypes against IMGT TRBV, TRBD and TRBJ reference segments. The analysis was restricted to V-J combinations with a frequency above 0.0001, which together covered 98% to 99.2% of the repertoires. A TCS score was defined as the ratio between F50 (clonal expansion) and ExV (chaos), using BLOSUM62-based TCRdist between CDR3 peptides within each V-J. Welch's t-statistics and random forest reduced several hundred V-J features to 13, which were used in a naive Bayes classifier (R e1071). The Morisita-Horn index was used to measure how similar the thyroid and blood repertoires were. The public reads were quality trimmed at Q25 with fastp and then assembled into clones with MiXCR by TCRdb, keeping productive beta chains. Each entry is one CDR3 protein sequence, shown with its most common DNA and genes. TCRdb assigned the V and J calls; the authors' analysis was not used. A total of around 600,000 distinct CDR3 sequences appear in this sample, 45% of them only once. Less than 9% of the sample is taken by the ten largest.

The chain couples TRBV29-1 to TRBJ2-2, with 7 bases matching TRBD1. This TCR derives from an adult man with Graves' disease, either hyperthyroidism or ophthalmopathy (not recorded which). The sequencing sample was made of peripheral blood or thyroid tissue (not recorded which). The sequence in DNA is TGCAGCGTTGGGGGCGGACAGGCCGGGGAGCTGTTTTTT. Its protein is CSVGGGQAGELFF.